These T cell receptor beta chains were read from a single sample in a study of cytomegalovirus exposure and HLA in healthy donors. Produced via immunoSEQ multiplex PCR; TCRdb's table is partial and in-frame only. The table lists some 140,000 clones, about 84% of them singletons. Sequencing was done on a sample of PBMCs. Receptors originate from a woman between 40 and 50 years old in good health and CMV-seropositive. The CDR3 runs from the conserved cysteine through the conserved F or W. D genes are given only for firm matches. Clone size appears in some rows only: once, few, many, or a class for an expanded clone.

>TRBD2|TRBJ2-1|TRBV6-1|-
CASSVPGLAGAGEQFF
TGTGCCAGCAGTGTCCCGGGACTAGCGGGAGCCGGTGAGCAGTTCTTC
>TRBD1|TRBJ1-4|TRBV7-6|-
CASSLAGDAGGGRLFF
TGTGCCAGCAGCTTAGCGGGGGATGCTGGAGGGGGCAGACTGTTTTTT
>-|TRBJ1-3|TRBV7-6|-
CASSLQGQGSGNTIYF
TGTGCCAGCAGCTTACAGGGGCAGGGATCTGGAAACACCATATATTTT
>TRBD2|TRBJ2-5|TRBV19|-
CASSVGLAGQETQYF
TGTGCCAGTAGTGTCGGACTAGCGGGACAAGAGACCCAGTACTTC
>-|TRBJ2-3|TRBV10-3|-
CAISRDSSTDTQYF
TGTGCCATCAGCCGGGACTCCAGCACAGATACGCAGTATTTT
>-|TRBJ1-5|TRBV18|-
CASSLSNQPQHF
TGTGCCAGCTCTCTCAGCAATCAGCCCCAGCATTTT
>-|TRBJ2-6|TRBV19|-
CASLRGRATGANVLTF
TGTGCCAGTTTAAGGGGCAGGGCCACTGGGGCCAACGTCCTGACTTTC
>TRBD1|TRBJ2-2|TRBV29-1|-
CSAGGWNTGELFF
TGCAGCGCAGGGGGTTGGAACACCGGGGAGCTGTTTTTT
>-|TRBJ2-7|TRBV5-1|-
CASSSGFHEQYF
TGCGCCAGCAGCTCAGGGTTTCACGAGCAGTACTTC
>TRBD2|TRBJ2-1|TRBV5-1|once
CASSLVSGTSGHNEQFF
TGCGCCAGCAGCTTGGTCTCTGGGACTAGCGGCCACAATGAGCAGTTCTTC
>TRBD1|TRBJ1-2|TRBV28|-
CASRPPESRGRGGYTF
TGTGCCAGCAGGCCCCCCGAAAGCAGGGGGAGAGGTGGCTACACCTTC
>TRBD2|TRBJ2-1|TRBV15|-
CATSRVRGVGDNEQFF
TGTGCCACCAGCAGAGTCCGGGGGGTGGGCGACAATGAGCAGTTCTTC
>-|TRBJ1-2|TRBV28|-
CASSLSSRDYGYTF
TGTGCCAGCAGTTTAAGCTCCAGGGACTATGGCTACACCTTC
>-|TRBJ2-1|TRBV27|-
CASSFRPPTNNEQFF
TGTGCCAGCAGTTTCCGTCCCCCGACAAACAATGAGCAGTTCTTC
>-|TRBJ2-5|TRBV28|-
CASKTGQETQYF
TGTGCCAGTAAGACAGGACAAGAGACCCAGTACTTC
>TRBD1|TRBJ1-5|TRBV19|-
CASRTRDSSNQPQHF
TGTGCCAGTAGGACCCGGGACAGTAGCAATCAGCCCCAGCATTTT
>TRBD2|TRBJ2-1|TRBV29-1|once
CSVLAATYNEQFF
TGCAGCGTACTAGCGGCTACCTACAATGAGCAGTTCTTC
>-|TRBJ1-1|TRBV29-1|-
CSAGEPAMNTEAFF
TGCAGCGCTGGGGAGCCGGCAATGAACACTGAAGCTTTCTTT
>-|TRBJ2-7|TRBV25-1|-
CASSPLDSSYEQYF
TGTGCCAGCAGTCCACTTGATAGCTCCTACGAGCAGTACTTC
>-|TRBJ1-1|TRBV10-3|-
CAIRYQGMATEAFF
TGTGCCATCAGATACCAGGGGATGGCCACTGAAGCTTTCTTT
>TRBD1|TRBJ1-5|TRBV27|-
CASRIRAGGAGNQPQHF
TGTGCCAGCAGGATAAGAGCAGGGGGCGCGGGCAATCAGCCCCAGCATTTT
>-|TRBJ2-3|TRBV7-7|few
CASSLSFQDTQYF
TGTGCCAGCAGCTTAAGTTTCCAGGATACGCAGTATTTT
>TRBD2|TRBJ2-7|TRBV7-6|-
CASSLEAGAGQYF
TGTGCCAGCAGCTTAGAAGCGGGAGCAGGGCAGTACTTC
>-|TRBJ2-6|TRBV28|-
CASLGASGANVLTF
TGTGCCAGTCTTGGGGCATCTGGGGCCAACGTCCTGACTTTC
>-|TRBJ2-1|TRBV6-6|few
CASSPFLEAHEQFF
TGTGCCAGCAGCCCTTTCCTAGAGGCGCATGAGCAGTTCTTC
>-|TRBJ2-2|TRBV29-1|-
CSVEASTGWGAGELFF
TGCAGCGTTGAAGCGTCGACAGGGTGGGGGGCCGGGGAGCTGTTTTTT
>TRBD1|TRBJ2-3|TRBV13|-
CASSFAGTGGLDTQYF
TGTGCCAGCAGTTTTGCCGGGACAGGGGGCCTCGATACGCAGTATTTT
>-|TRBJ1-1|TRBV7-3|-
CASSSPGLNEAFF
TGTGCCAGCAGCTCGCCGGGGTTAAACGAAGCTTTCTTT
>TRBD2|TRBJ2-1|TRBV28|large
CASSSLGGSSYNEQFF
TGTGCCAGCAGTTCCCTAGGCGGGAGTTCCTACAATGAGCAGTTCTTC
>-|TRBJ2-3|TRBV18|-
CASSPGGSTDTQYF
TGTGCCAGCTCACCCGGCGGGAGCACAGATACGCAGTATTTT
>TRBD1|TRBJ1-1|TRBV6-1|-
CASSEGTGGFTEAFF
TGTGCCAGCAGCGAAGGGACAGGGGGCTTCACTGAAGCTTTCTTT
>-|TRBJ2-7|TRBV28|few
CASSSVYEQYF
TGTGCCAGCAGTAGCGTTTACGAGCAGTACTTC
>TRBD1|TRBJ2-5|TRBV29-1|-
CSHIQGQETQYF
TGCAGTCATATACAGGGGCAAGAGACCCAGTACTTC
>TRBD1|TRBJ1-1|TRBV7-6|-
CASSLATGGLSEAFF
TGTGCCAGCAGCTTAGCGACAGGGGGTCTCTCTGAAGCTTTCTTT
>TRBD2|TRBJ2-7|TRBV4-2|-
CASSLSPGLTSSYEQYF
TGTGCCAGCAGCCTCTCTCCGGGACTAACAAGCTCCTACGAGCAGTACTTC
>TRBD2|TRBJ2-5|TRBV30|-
CAWSRSSGPQETQYF
TGTGCCTGGAGTCGGTCTAGCGGGCCCCAAGAGACCCAGTACTTC
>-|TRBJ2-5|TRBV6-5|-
CASRRTEQETQYF
TGTGCCAGCCGGAGAACCGAGCAAGAGACCCAGTACTTC
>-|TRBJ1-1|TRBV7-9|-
CASSSPIGPEAFF
TGTGCCAGCAGCTCCCCAATTGGGCCCGAAGCTTTCTTT
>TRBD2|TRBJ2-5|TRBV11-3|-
CASSTSTSALQETQYF
TGTGCCAGCAGCACCTCGACTAGCGCACTTCAAGAGACCCAGTACTTC
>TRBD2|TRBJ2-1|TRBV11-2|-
CASRLGLNLYNEQFF
TGTGCCAGCAGATTGGGACTAAATCTCTACAATGAGCAGTTCTTC
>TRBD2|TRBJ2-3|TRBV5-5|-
CASSSVKLAGPTDTQYF
TGTGCCAGCAGCTCCGTTAAACTAGCGGGACCTACAGATACGCAGTATTTT
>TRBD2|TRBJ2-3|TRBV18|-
CASSPGLATDTQYF
TGTGCCAGCTCACCGGGACTAGCTACAGATACGCAGTATTTT
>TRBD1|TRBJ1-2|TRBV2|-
CASSLKAGQGARGYTF
TGTGCCAGCAGTCTGAAGGCCGGACAGGGGGCGCGTGGCTACACCTTC